The 16 T cell receptor beta chains in this list originate from one sample, sequenced in a study of early T cells in non-severe SARS-CoV-2 infection. MiXCR was run by TCRdb on the 5' RACE reads, yielding one entry per CDR3 protein. The sample lists roughly 120,000 distinct CDR3 sequences, 15% occurring once. Sequenced sample: whole blood. The origin of the receptors is an adult who was a healthcare worker with PCR-confirmed SARS-CoV-2 infection or an uninfected control (not recorded which).

This clonotype appeared a single time. The rearrangement links TRBV30 to TRBJ1-1; perhaps TRBD1 as D (6 bases). Germline CDR1 and CDR2: GTSNPN and SVGIG (reference sequence). V lost 1 base and J 0 bases, leaving 15 bases between the germline ends. The CDR3 is 16 residues long. DNA for the CDR3: TGTGCCTGGAGTGCAGGGGAGTGGGGCATGAACACTGAAGCTTTCTTT. Protein: CAWSAGEWGMNTEAFF.

The chain has TRBV6-5 and TRBJ1-6; no definite D call. V was shortened by 6 bases and J by 0 bases, with 12 bases between the two germline ends. This CDR3 is built from 16 residues. Germline V gene lookup returns CDR1 MNHEY and CDR2 SVGAGI. CDR3 sequence (DNA): TGTGCCAGCAGGCGGTATTCTAGCTCCTATAATTCACCCCTCCACTTT. Residues: CASRRYSSSYNSPLHF.

This chain uses TRBV3-1 with TRBJ1-2, with a possible D match to TRBD1 (6 bases). The CDR3 is 15 amino acids. Germline loops: CDR1 LGHDT, CDR2 YNNKEL (reference sequence). V was cut by 4 bases and J by 7 bases, with 19 bases left in between. CDR3 nucleotide sequence: TGTGCCAGCAGCCTGACCTCCAGGGGAACGAGTGGCTACACCTTC. This translates into CASSLTSRGTSGYTF. Full variable domain (remainder filled in from reference TRBV3-1 and TRBJ1-2): DTAVSQTPKYLVTQMGNDKSIKCEQNLGHDTMYWYKQDSKKFLKIMFSYNNKELIINETVPNRFSPKSPDKAHLNLHINSLELGDSAVYFCASSLTSRGTSGYTFGSGTRLTVV.

J is TRBJ1-1 and V is TRBV13; TRBD1 might be the D (5 bases). Trimming shortened V by 3 bases and J by 8 bases, and 13 bases separated the two germline ends. Per germline, CDR1 PRHDT and CDR2 FYEKMQ (reference sequence). The CDR3 covers 13 residues. Here the CDR3 reads CASSFGTDAEAFF. CDR3 bases: TGTGCCAGCAGCTTCGGGACCGATGCCGAAGCTTTCTTT.

This clonotype has just a few counts. This chain joins TRBV12-3 or TRBV12-4 and TRBJ2-5; 7 positions agree with TRBD1. V was pared by 5 bases and J by 4 bases, with 7 bases of the junction left unmatched. CDR3 length: 14 amino acids. The CDR3 region is CASSTAGGLETQYF. The CDR3 DNA follows: TGTGCCAGCAGTACGGCAGGGGGATTAGAGACCCAGTACTTC.

The rearrangement uses TRBV7-9 and TRBJ2-7; 7 positions agree with TRBD2. Trimming removed 1 base from V and 2 bases from J; junction bases left unmatched: 8. Germline CDR1 reads SEHNR; CDR2 reads FQNEAQ (reference sequence). The CDR3 has 16 amino acids. This CDR3 is CASSLVSLAATYEQYF. DNA of the CDR3: TGTGCCAGCAGCTTAGTTTCGCTAGCGGCCACCTACGAGCAGTACTTC.

Concerning this clonotype: Compared with germline, one end of the junction differs, possibly owing to a read error. The chain is built from TRBV5-1 and TRBJ2-1; 10 nucleotides align to TRBD2. CDR1 and CDR2 (germline): SGHRS, YFSETQ. This CDR3 has 16 amino acids. CDR3 nucleotide sequence: TGCGCCAGCAGCTTGTATCTTAGCGGGGGGCCTAAAGAGCAGTTTTTC. Encoded protein: CASSLYLSGGPKEQFF.

The sample holds many counts of this clonotype. The rearrangement links TRBV11-2 to TRBJ1-5; TRBD1 might be the D (5 bases). Trimming took 5 bases from V and 0 from J, leaving 11 bases between them. CDR1 is SGHAT, CDR2 FQNNGV, per germline. The CDR3 runs to 15 residues. The DNA of the CDR3 is TGTGCCAGCAGCGTGGACACATATAGCAATCAGCCCCAGCATTTT. It codes for CASSVDTYSNQPQHF.

The CDR3 loop is CSAISPQGATYEQYF. CDR3 in DNA: TGCAGTGCTATCTCCCCACAGGGGGCTACCTACGAGCAGTACTTC. The gene calls are TRBV20-1 and TRBJ2-7; 9 nucleotides align to TRBD1. CDR1 and CDR2 (germline): DFQATT, SNEGSKA (reference sequence). CDR3 length: 15 residues. Trimming cost V 4 bases and J 2 bases; bases outside gene matches: 9.

The V and J genes are TRBV6-5 and TRBJ2-1, with D hard to call. Germline assignment: CDR1 MNHEY and CDR2 SVGAGI. The CDR3 consists of 11 residues. V was pared by 6 bases and J by 7 bases, with 7 bases between. CDR3 amino acids: CASRSRNEQFF. In DNA form, the CDR3 reads TGTGCCAGCAGATCCCGTAATGAGCAGTTCTTC.

The V call is TRBV24-1, the J call TRBJ2-1, with 10 bases aligning to TRBD1. CDR1 is KGHDR and CDR2 is SFDVKD in the germline V gene. The J segment lost 8 bases and the V segment lost 7 bases, leaving 10 bases of the junction unmatched. The CDR3 sequence is 15 residues long. CDR3 amino acids: CATSNPGQGFHEQFF. In nucleotides, the CDR3 is TGTGCCACCAGCAACCCGGGACAGGGGTTCCATGAGCAGTTCTTC.

The table lists this clonotype with many counts. The V and J genes are TRBV4-1 and TRBJ1-1; no clear D gene. With 1 base removed from V and 3 bases from J, the gap between germline ends came to 6 bases. The CDR3 consists of 13 residues. The germline CDR1 and CDR2 sequences are MGHRA and YSYEKL. Written as DNA, the CDR3 is TGCGCCAGCAGCCAAGTACTGGACACTGAAGCTTTCTTT. Its protein is CASSQVLDTEAFF.

This chain uses TRBV15 with TRBJ1-1, with D unresolved. The germline gives CDR1 LNHNV, CDR2 YYDKDF (reference sequence). Trimming removed 9 bases at V and 5 bases at J, with 7 bases between. The CDR3 is 10 residues long. The CDR3 here is CATVRTEAFF. Here the CDR3 DNA reads TGTGCCACGGTAAGGACTGAAGCTTTCTTT.

This clonotype was counted only a few times. The chain uses TRBV9 and TRBJ2-1; the D gene could be TRBD1 or TRBD2 (5 bases each). Trimming pared 3 bases from V and 4 bases from J, leaving 14 bases between. Germline V gene data show CDR1 as SGDLS and CDR2 as YYNGEE. The CDR3 has 15 amino acids. The chain's CDR3 is CASSAGRGDYNEQFF. In DNA, the CDR3 is TGTGCCAGCAGCGCGGGACGGGGAGATTACAATGAGCAGTTCTTC.

This sequence joins TRBV20-1 and TRBJ2-1, with D tentatively TRBD2 (6 bases). Germline CDR1 and CDR2: DFQATT and SNEGSKA (reference sequence). This CDR3 is built from 13 residues. V lost 8 bases to trimming and J lost 2 bases, with 13 bases between them. The CDR3 bases are TGCAGTACTGGCGGGGCAACCTACAATGAGCAGTTCTTC. Translating it yields CSTGGATYNEQFF.

The DNA of the CDR3 is TGTGCCAGCAGTTACTCAGCGGGGTACACCGGGGAGCTGTTTTTT. Translated: CASSYSAGYTGELFF. The chain recombines TRBV6-2 or TRBV6-3 with TRBJ2-2; 7 bases fit TRBD2. The CDR3 is made up of 15 amino acids. The trim removed 0 bases at V and 3 bases at J, leaving 1 base unmatched. Germline loops: CDR1 MNHEY, CDR2 SVGEGT.